The clone carrying this T cell receptor beta chain showed up many times. V gave up 10 bases and J gave up 5 bases; unmatched junction bases: 7. The CDR3 totals 14 residues. CDR1 is ENHRY and CDR2 is SYGVKD in the germline V gene. This record belongs to a study of response to subunit inactivated influenza vaccine. A single record per CDR3 protein comes from TCRdb applying MiXCR to the RT-PCR reads. The sample consists of about 700,000 distinct CDR3 sequences, 14% of them appearing once. The chain recombines TRBV10-3 with TRBJ1-6, with 8 bases that match TRBD1. The sample here was PBMCs from blood, taken about 14 days before vaccination. This TCR was sampled from a man aged 45 to 65 who received an inactivated influenza vaccine. DNA of the CDR3: TGTGCCACAAAGAGGACAGGGAATAATTCACCCCTCCACTTT. Its translation is CATKRTGNNSPLHF.